Presented here are 10 T cell receptor beta chains from one specimen sequenced in a study of T cells of healthy individuals. MiXCR was run by TCRdb on the 5' RACE reads, yielding one entry per CDR3 protein. The sample lists approximately 89,000 distinct CDR3 sequences, 5% occurring once. The receptors were gathered from a female donor in good health.

There are many counts of this clonotype. The chain uses TRBV29-1 and TRBJ2-6; D call uncertain. This CDR3 contains 13 residues. The germline gives CDR1 SQVTM, CDR2 ANQGSEA. V was cut by 5 bases and J by 4 bases, with 9 bases left in between. The CDR3 sequence: CSVLGAGANVLTF. The DNA of the CDR3 is TGCAGCGTTTTGGGTGCCGGGGCCAACGTCCTGACTTTC. Full variable domain (rest looked up from reference TRBV29-1 and TRBJ2-6): SAVISQKPSRDICQRGTSLTIQCQVDSQVTMMFWYRQQPGQSLTLIATANQGSEATYESGFVIDKFPISRPNLTFSTLTVSNMSPEDSSIYLCSVLGAGANVLTFGAGSRLTVL.

In this sample, this clonotype turned up a few times. The chain joins TRBV18 to TRBJ2-5, with a possible D match to TRBD2 (6 bases). This CDR3 region has 16 residues. Trimming took 0 bases from V and 6 from J, leaving 17 bases between them. The germline V gene has CDR1 KGHSH and CDR2 LQKENI. The CDR3 nucleotides are TGTGCCAGCTCACCACCTGACACGGGGAGGCGACAGACCCAGTACTTC. Translation: CASSPPDTGRRQTQYF. The full variable domain, its missing parts supplied by reference TRBV18 and TRBJ2-5, is NAGVMQNPRHLVRRRGQEARLRCSPMKGHSHVYWYRQLPEEGLKFMVYLQKENIIDESGMPKERFSAEFPKEGPSILRIQQVVRGDSAAYFCASSPPDTGRRQTQYFGPGTRLLVL.

This clonotype was observed many times. This chain connects TRBV7-9 to TRBJ2-1; D may be TRBD1 or TRBD2 (5 bases each). The CDR3 runs 13 residues. The V gene's germline CDR1 is SEHNR and CDR2 FQNEAQ (reference sequence). V was pared by 8 bases and J by 6 bases, with 14 bases between. The CDR3: CASGGARGNEQFF. CDR3 nucleotides: TGTGCCAGCGGGGGAGCTAGAGGCAATGAGCAGTTCTTC. The variable domain in full, completed from reference TRBV7-9 and TRBJ2-1, reads DTGVSQNPRHKITKRGQNVTFRCDPISEHNRLYWYRQTLGQGPEFLTYFQNEAQLEKSRLLSDRFSAERPKGSFSTLEIQRTEQGDSAMYLCASGGARGNEQFFGPGTRLTVL.

This clonotype was seen ten or more times. CDR3 coding DNA: TGTGCCAGCAGGTCAGGGGGCCGCTACAATGAGCAGTTCTTC. It is translated as CASRSGGRYNEQFF. This rearrangement joins TRBV3-1 to TRBJ2-1, with 8 bases lining up with TRBD1. Losses at the gene ends were 6 bases for V and 3 bases for J; bases not matched to a gene: 4. The CDR3 covers 14 residues. CDR1 and CDR2 (germline): LGHDT, YNNKEL (reference sequence).

In this sample, this clonotype turned up many times. The rearrangement links TRBV29-1 to TRBJ2-1, with D possibly TRBD1 on 6 matching bases. Trimming removed 5 bases from V and 4 bases from J, with 18 bases in between. Germline CDR1 SQVTM, CDR2 ANQGSEA. The CDR3 totals 15 residues. The CDR3 loop is CSVSPRFGTYNEQFF. CDR3 DNA sequence: TGCAGCGTTTCCCCGCGGTTCGGGACATACAATGAGCAGTTCTTC.

This chain links TRBV6-6 with TRBJ1-6; tentatively, D is TRBD1 (6 bases). The CDR3 length is 16 residues. The germline gives CDR1 MNHNY, CDR2 SVGAGI (reference sequence). Trimming stripped 0 bases from V and 9 bases from J, with 15 bases between. The CDR3 DNA follows: TGTGCCAGCAGTTACTCGGTCGGGGGCGCAGGTTCACCCCTCCACTTT. Amino acid sequence: CASSYSVGGAGSPLHF.

This clonotype was recorded at least ten times. This chain connects TRBV27 to TRBJ2-6, with 10 bases lining up with TRBD2. Germline lookup yields CDR1 MNHEY and CDR2 SMNVEV (reference sequence). V lost 6 bases, J lost 13 bases, and 12 bases stayed unmatched. The CDR3 runs 15 residues. This CDR3 is CASSRLLAGEKVLTF. The CDR3 nucleotides read TGTGCCAGCAGCCGTCTCCTAGCGGGAGAAAAGGTCCTGACTTTC. Full variable domain (missing parts from reference TRBV27 and TRBJ2-6): EAQVTQNPRYLITVTGKKLTVTCSQNMNHEYMSWYRQDPGLGLRQIYYSMNVEVTDKGDVPEGYKVSRKEKRNFPLILESPSPNQTSLYFCASSRLLAGEKVLTFGAGSRLTVL.

This clonotype was seen repeatedly, ten times or more. This chain uses TRBV28 with TRBJ1-4, with D tentatively TRBD1 (5 bases). CDR1 MDHEN and CDR2 SYDVKM come from the germline V gene. The CDR3 is 14 amino acids. V lost 6 bases, J lost 7 bases, and 15 bases lay in between. CDR3 sequence reads: CASRPGGAGEKLFF. The CDR3 nucleotides read TGTGCCAGCAGGCCCGGAGGGGCTGGTGAAAAACTGTTTTTT. Full variable domain (rest looked up from reference TRBV28 and TRBJ1-4): DVKVTQSSRYLVKRTGEKVFLECVQDMDHENMFWYRQDPGLGLRLIYFSYDVKMKEKGDIPEGYSVSREKKERFSLILESASTNQTSMYLCASRPGGAGEKLFFGSGTQLSVL.

This clonotype showed up just a few times. The J gene is TRBJ1-4, the V gene TRBV4-2; D uncertain. The CDR3 contains 16 residues. In germline, CDR1 is LGHNA, CDR2 YNFKEQ. The V end was cut by 4 bases, the J end by 0 bases, with 12 bases between. CDR3 amino acids: CASSLRPEATNEKLFF. The DNA of the CDR3 is TGTGCCAGCAGCCTCCGGCCCGAGGCAACTAATGAAAAACTGTTTTTT.

The chain recombines TRBV5-1 with TRBJ2-3; perhaps TRBD1 as D (6 bases). Trimming stripped 0 bases from V and 0 bases from J, with 11 bases between. Germline V lookup: CDR1 SGHRS, CDR2 YFSETQ. The CDR3 spans 16 residues. The CDR3 loop is CASSLGRQESTDTQYF. DNA for the CDR3: TGCGCCAGCAGCTTGGGCCGACAGGAAAGCACAGATACGCAGTATTTT.